This entry describes one TCR beta chain. This sample was taken from a study of blood T cell repertoires in COVID-19. About the research overall: Sources were T cells, B-cell-depleted T cells, or PBMCs; the material itself was cDNA or gDNA.

V gave up 6 bases and J gave up 1 base, with 6 bases separating them. Germline V lookup: CDR1 MNHEY, CDR2 SVGAGI. CDR3 length: 12 residues. Original methodology: Reference gene primer amplification in the assay estimated nucleated cell counts. TCRdb's table, derived via immunoSEQ multiplex PCR, lists solely in-frame clones and lacks some. The V and J calls and clone size are taken from that table; D and trimming were inferred from the DNA. The sample contains fewer than 500,000 clones, around 84% of which appear only once. The sample comprised peripheral blood. The receptor was isolated from a human donor with acute or convalescent COVID-19. The donor label of this sample is uncertain. The chain has TRBV6-5 and TRBJ1-1, with unresolved D. This CDR3 reads CASRRENTEAFF. The CDR3 coding sequence is TGTGCCAGCAGGAGGGAGAACACTGAAGCTTTCTTT.